A selection of T cell receptor beta chains follows, all from one sample in a study of CD8 T cells in Susac syndrome. TCRdb used MiXCR to reprocess the immunoSEQ multiplex PCR reads, holding one entry per CDR3 protein. The sample lists over 300,000 distinct CDR3 sequences; 90% to 95% were seen once. Material: CD4+ T cells from PBMCs. These receptors came from a human donor with multiple sclerosis. The conserved cysteine and the conserved F or W are not part of the CDR3 here. The D gene is left open where the match is weak. Size is omitted from some rows. Given values are once, few, many or a class for expanded clones.

>NA|TRBJ1-4|TRBV20-1|NA
SATNAQGENEKLF
>NA|TRBJ2-6|TRBV6-4|NA
ASSDTAGANVLT
>NA|TRBJ1-1|TRBV7-9|NA
ASRYGSDQSTEAF
>NA|TRBJ2-3|TRBV7-6|NA
ASSLVGRDTQY
>NA|TRBJ2-2|TRBV7-8|NA
ASSLGGSTGELF
>NA|TRBJ2-7|TRBV7-2|once
ASSFPPGEQY
>NA|TRBJ2-3|TRBV6-2/TRBV6-3|NA
ASSSYDYTDTQY
>TRBD1|TRBJ2-7|TRBV5-1|NA
ASSPGQGRIYEQY
>NA|TRBJ1-2|TRBV18|NA
ASSPLASRVDYGYT
>NA|TRBJ2-2|TRBV9|NA
ASSERDTTGELF
>NA|TRBJ1-5|TRBV2|NA
ASLLAVGNQPQH
>NA|TRBJ2-7|TRBV12-3/TRBV12-4|NA
ASSKMQSLGLGQY
>NA|TRBJ1-2|TRBV7-2|NA
ASSPFGVVRYGYT
>NA|TRBJ1-4|TRBV5-6|few
ASSLAGVDEKLF
>NA|TRBJ1-6|TRBV30|NA
AWSVRYSPLH
>NA|TRBJ1-2|TRBV2|NA
ASSIGQGSGYT